The clone carrying this TCR beta chain turned up a few times. The target antigen is unknown. TCRdb processed the reads anew with MiXCR; each CDR3 protein has one entry. The sample contains approximately 590,000 distinct CDR3 sequences, about 40% of which appear only once. The entry originates in a study of T cell repertoires in cytomegalovirus infection. About the research overall: As its CMV epitopes, the study selected recently identified HLA-C-restricted and well-studied HLA-B-restricted targets. Shared public TCR beta signatures pointed to both CMV infection and a matching HLA type. Findings and caveats of the study: HLA-C-restricted CMV-specific TCR beta clonotypes prevailed in the ex vivo response. Cumulated frequencies of public TCR beta families served to identify carriers of CMV plus the relevant HLA.

This CDR3 contains 15 residues. Germline V gene sequence: CDR1 SGHTA, CDR2 FQGNSA. Unmatched junction bases numbered 2, after V lost 0 bases and J lost 6 bases. This receptor was obtained from a human donor in good health (CMV status not recorded). Some clones in this sample may be carry-over from other donors' samples. The input for sequencing was cultured PBMCs, taken from culture after CMV antigen stimulation. The V and J genes are TRBV7-2 and TRBJ2-1; 10 bases agree with TRBD2. The CDR3: CASSLALAGANEQFF. CDR3 sequence (DNA): TGTGCCAGCAGCTTAGCCCTAGCGGGGGCCAATGAGCAGTTCTTC.